The 2 T cell receptor beta chains below come from one sample, sequenced in a study of read filtering for tumor transcriptome and immune sequencing. Molecular barcoded adaptors covering alpha/delta and beta/gamma chains were used on 400 ng RNA. TCRdb itself ran the reads through MiXCR, one entry per CDR3 protein. The table has around 130,000 distinct CDR3 sequences, roughly 13% seen once. Sequencing was carried out using a population of CD138-negative cells sorted from bone marrow. These receptors were taken from a donor at least 40 years old with multiple myeloma.

This clonotype has just a few counts. A single base separates this from a much larger clone, so it may be a read error. The rearrangement uses TRBV24-1 and TRBJ1-2, with a weak D call TRBD1 (6 bases). Germline CDR1 KGHDR, CDR2 SFDVKD. The CDR3 sequence is 15 residues long. The CDR3 protein is CAASDSRGLYYGYTF. The CDR3 DNA reads as TGTGCCGCCAGTGATTCGCGGGGGCTTTACTATGGCTACACCTTC.

This clonotype was detected many times. The rearrangement links TRBV29-1 to TRBJ1-2; D is unresolved. CDR3 size: 13 residues. With 4 bases removed from V and 0 bases from J, the gap between germline ends came to 9 bases. The germline CDR1 and CDR2 sequences are SQVTM and ANQGSEA. The CDR3 protein is CSVVGPTNYGYTF. Written as DNA, the CDR3 is TGCAGCGTTGTAGGGCCAACTAACTATGGCTACACCTTC.